A selection of T cell receptor beta chains follows, all from one sample in a study of post-analysis software for immune sequencing data. Via MiXCR, TCRdb re-called the PCR reads, giving one row per CDR3 protein. Here the sample spans under 900,000 distinct CDR3 sequences, around 53% being singletons. Material for sequencing was blood. Receptors originate from a girl aged 5-17 years with multiple sclerosis. CDR3s include the opening cysteine and the closing phenylalanine or tryptophan. The order of the fields is J gene, clone size, V gene, CDR3 length, D gene, CDR3 protein, CDR3 DNA. The D gene is left open where the match is weak. Clone size is stated in some rows and not others, as once, few, many or a class when expanded.

j_gene: TRBJ2-1
abundance: .
v_gene: TRBV3-1
len: 17
d_gene: .
CDR3aa: CASSQDLAAYGYNEQFF
CDR3nt: TGTGCCAGCAGCCAAGATCTGGCGGCCTACGGGTACAATGAGCAGTTCTTC

j_gene: TRBJ2-3
abundance: few
v_gene: TRBV20-1
len: 15
d_gene: TRBD2
CDR3aa: CSARRTSGGKDTQYF
CDR3nt: TGCAGTGCTAGAAGGACTAGCGGGGGTAAAGATACGCAGTATTTT

j_gene: TRBJ2-1
abundance: .
v_gene: TRBV7-2
len: 18
d_gene: TRBD2
CDR3aa: CASSLASQGLAAYNEQFF
CDR3nt: TGTGCCAGCAGCTTAGCGTCCCAGGGACTAGCGGCCTACAATGAGCAGTTCTTC

j_gene: TRBJ1-2
abundance: .
v_gene: TRBV5-8
len: 14
d_gene: .
CDR3aa: CASSLVTVVKGYTF
CDR3nt: TGTGCCAGCAGCTTGGTGACAGTTGTTAAGGGCTACACCTTC

j_gene: TRBJ2-3
abundance: few
v_gene: TRBV10-3
len: 15
d_gene: TRBD1
CDR3aa: CAISERDRDTDTQYF
CDR3nt: TGTGCCATCAGTGAGAGGGACAGAGACACAGATACGCAGTATTTT

j_gene: TRBJ2-1
abundance: .
v_gene: TRBV2
len: 14
d_gene: TRBD1
CDR3aa: CASSRDRQENEQFF
CDR3nt: TGTGCCAGCAGCCGGGACAGGCAGGAGAATGAGCAGTTCTTC

j_gene: TRBJ2-7
abundance: .
v_gene: TRBV27
len: 15
d_gene: TRBD2
CDR3aa: CASSSPVAGSYEQYF
CDR3nt: TGTGCCAGCAGCTCCCCGGTAGCGGGTTCCTACGAGCAGTACTTC

j_gene: TRBJ2-7
abundance: once
v_gene: TRBV20-1
len: 13
d_gene: .
CDR3aa: CSARGTEYYEQYF
CDR3nt: TGCAGTGCTAGGGGGACTGAGTACTACGAGCAGTACTTC

j_gene: TRBJ2-5
abundance: .
v_gene: TRBV5-1
len: 14
d_gene: TRBD1
CDR3aa: CASSGDSVGETQYF
CDR3nt: TGCGCCAGCAGCGGGGACAGCGTGGGGGAGACCCAGTACTTC

j_gene: TRBJ2-1
abundance: .
v_gene: TRBV5-6
len: 13
d_gene: .
CDR3aa: CASSSSQGAEQFF
CDR3nt: TGTGCCAGCAGCTCCTCTCAAGGGGCCGAGCAGTTCTTC

j_gene: TRBJ1-1
abundance: .
v_gene: TRBV29-1
len: 11
d_gene: .
CDR3aa: CSVQRGGEAFF
CDR3nt: TGCAGCGTCCAACGAGGGGGGGAAGCTTTCTTT

j_gene: TRBJ2-1
abundance: .
v_gene: TRBV5-1
len: 16
d_gene: TRBD1
CDR3aa: CASSPRETGMGNEQFF
CDR3nt: TGCGCCAGCAGCCCCCGCGAGACAGGGATGGGGAATGAGCAGTTCTTC

j_gene: TRBJ1-1
abundance: once
v_gene: TRBV20-1
len: 15
d_gene: .
CDR3aa: CSAQGWGRGDTEAFF
CDR3nt: TGCAGTGCCCAGGGGTGGGGCCGAGGGGACACTGAAGCTTTCTTT

j_gene: TRBJ2-5
abundance: few
v_gene: TRBV6-8
len: 12
d_gene: .
CDR3aa: CASSFRAETQYF
CDR3nt: TGTGCCAGCAGCTTTAGAGCGGAGACCCAGTACTTC

j_gene: TRBJ1-6
abundance: few
v_gene: TRBV5-1
len: 14
d_gene: .
CDR3aa: CASSLVRGNSPLHF
CDR3nt: TGCGCCAGCAGCTTGGTCAGGGGTAATTCACCCCTCCACTTT

j_gene: TRBJ2-1
abundance: .
v_gene: TRBV6-4
len: 14
d_gene: TRBD2
CDR3aa: CASSFGGDYNEQFF
CDR3nt: TGTGCCAGCAGTTTCGGGGGGGATTACAATGAGCAGTTCTTC

j_gene: TRBJ2-7
abundance: few
v_gene: TRBV5-1
len: 12
d_gene: .
CDR3aa: CASSLSPGEQYF
CDR3nt: TGCGCCAGCAGCTTGTCGCCGGGAGAGCAGTACTTC

j_gene: TRBJ2-6
abundance: many
v_gene: TRBV18
len: 15
d_gene: .
CDR3aa: CASSPVGAGANVLTF
CDR3nt: TGTGCCAGCTCACCAGTGGGGGCTGGGGCCAACGTCCTGACTTTC

j_gene: TRBJ2-3
abundance: .
v_gene: TRBV5-1
len: 15
d_gene: TRBD2
CDR3aa: CASILSGGDTDTQYF
CDR3nt: TGCGCCAGCATCCTTAGCGGGGGGGACACAGATACGCAGTATTTT

j_gene: TRBJ2-7
abundance: few
v_gene: TRBV29-1
len: 13
d_gene: TRBD1
CDR3aa: CSASDRGNYEQYF
CDR3nt: TGCAGCGCCTCCGACAGGGGGAACTACGAGCAGTACTTC

j_gene: TRBJ2-7
abundance: .
v_gene: TRBV6-5
len: 14
d_gene: .
CDR3aa: CASSPRQKSYEQYF
CDR3nt: TGTGCCAGCTCCCCGAGGCAGAAATCCTACGAGCAGTACTTC

j_gene: TRBJ2-5
abundance: few
v_gene: TRBV5-1
len: 14
d_gene: .
CDR3aa: CASSEVGGPGTQYF
CDR3nt: TGCGCCAGCTCAGAGGTTGGCGGGCCCGGGACCCAGTACTTC

j_gene: TRBJ2-7
abundance: .
v_gene: TRBV5-1
len: 15
d_gene: TRBD2
CDR3aa: CASSPQSGGVYEQYF
CDR3nt: TGCGCCAGCAGCCCCCAATCCGGGGGGGTCTACGAGCAGTACTTC

j_gene: TRBJ2-5
abundance: .
v_gene: TRBV5-1
len: 16
d_gene: TRBD2
CDR3aa: CASSLGLTGGQETQYF
CDR3nt: TGCGCCAGCAGCTTGGGCCTTACGGGGGGGCAAGAGACCCAGTACTTC

j_gene: TRBJ1-4
abundance: .
v_gene: TRBV7-9
len: 17
d_gene: .
CDR3aa: CASSLAGRPSTNEKLFF
CDR3nt: TGTGCCAGCAGCTTAGCGGGCAGGCCTTCAACTAATGAAAAACTGTTTTTT

j_gene: TRBJ2-3
abundance: few
v_gene: TRBV10-3
len: 17
d_gene: TRBD1
CDR3aa: CAISEWGTQGTTDTQYF
CDR3nt: TGTGCCATCAGTGAGTGGGGAACACAGGGGACCACAGATACGCAGTATTTT

j_gene: TRBJ2-3
abundance: .
v_gene: TRBV20-1
len: 15
d_gene: .
CDR3aa: CSARDGGSAGATQYF
CDR3nt: TGCAGTGCTAGAGACGGGGGCTCGGCGGGAGCTACGCAGTATTTT

j_gene: TRBJ2-7
abundance: .
v_gene: TRBV3-1
len: 15
d_gene: .
CDR3aa: CASSQDRERSYEQYF
CDR3nt: TGTGCCAGCAGCCAAGATCGGGAGCGCTCCTACGAGCAGTACTTC

j_gene: TRBJ1-2
abundance: once
v_gene: TRBV7-3
len: 14
d_gene: .
CDR3aa: CASSPGVGDYGYTF
CDR3nt: TGTGCCAGCAGTCCGGGGGTCGGGGACTATGGCTACACCTTC

j_gene: TRBJ2-3
abundance: .
v_gene: TRBV12-3/TRBV12-4
len: 16
d_gene: TRBD2
CDR3aa: CASSLLGRADRDTQYF
CDR3nt: TGTGCCAGCAGTTTACTCGGGAGGGCCGATCGGGATACGCAGTATTTT